The 6 T cell receptor beta chains presented below share a single source sample, sequenced in a study of ipilimumab plus nivolumab after autologous stem cell transplantation. Generated by immunoSEQ multiplex PCR, the TCRdb table keeps only in-frame clones and is missing some. The profile shows about 20,000 clones, less than 85% of them singletons. The sample consisted of PBMCs, taken in a trial of ipilimumab plus nivolumab as post-transplant consolidation. These TCRs come from a male donor with diffuse large B-cell lymphoma.

The CDR3: CASSSKKDSSGKLFF. The CDR3 DNA sequence: TGTGCCAGCAGCTCGAAAAAGGACAGTTCCGGAAAACTGTTTTTT. The V and J genes are TRBV7-8 and TRBJ1-4, with D tentatively TRBD1 (6 bases). V shed 4 bases and J shed 10 bases, with 19 bases lying between them. Germline V gene lookup returns CDR1 SGHVS and CDR2 FQNEAQ. The CDR3 loop spans 15 amino acids.

V and J are TRBV25-1 and TRBJ2-5; the D gene is possibly TRBD2 (6 bases). V lost 5 bases and J lost 5, with 15 bases in between. The CDR3 is 14 residues long. Germline V CDR1 and CDR2: MGHDK, SYGVNS. DNA of the CDR3: TGTGCCAGCAGTCTGCCCGGGGCGGGGGAGACCCAGTACTTC. Translating gives CASSLPGAGETQYF.

The chain combines TRBV5-4 with TRBJ2-1; D gene unclear. Trimming took 4 bases from V and 5 from J, leaving 22 bases between them. In germline, CDR1 is SGHNT, CDR2 YYREEE (reference sequence). The CDR3 contains 17 residues. The CDR3 region has the DNA TGTGCCAGCAGCCCACCCGTTCGGGCGTCTCCCAACAATGAGCAGTTCTTC. This codes for CASSPPVRASPNNEQFF.

CDR3 sequence: CASSLRNPGLNSPLHF. CDR3 nucleotide sequence: TGTGCCAGCAGCTTACGAAATCCAGGGCTAAATTCACCCCTCCACTTT. This rearrangement joins TRBV7-3 to TRBJ1-6; possible D gene TRBD1, 5 bases. The CDR3 contains 16 residues. The V end was cut by 2 bases, the J end by 7 bases, with 15 bases between. Germline CDR1 is SGHTA and CDR2 is FQGTGA.

V usage is TRBV30 and J usage is TRBJ1-2, with TRBD1 as a possible D gene (5 bases). The V gene's germline CDR1 is GTSNPN and CDR2 SVGIG (reference sequence). V gave up 4 bases and J gave up 4 bases, with 7 bases separating them. There are 11 residues in the CDR3. CDR3 nucleotide sequence: TGTGCCTGGATAAGGGGCTATGGCTACACCTTC. This codes for CAWIRGYGYTF.

This clone occurred once. The J gene is TRBJ1-1, the V gene TRBV5-1; a weak D match, TRBD1 (5 bases). The V gene's germline CDR1 is SGHRS and CDR2 YFSETQ. CDR3 size: 14 residues. V lost 4 bases and J 3 bases, leaving 13 bases between the germline ends. Written as DNA, the CDR3 is TGCGCCAGCAGCCCATCAGGGTCGGACACTGAAGCTTTCTTT. It codes for CASSPSGSDTEAFF. The full variable domain, in which reference TRBV5-1 and TRBJ1-1 provide the parts outside the CDR3, is KAGVTQTPRYLIKTRGQQVTLSCSPISGHRSVSWYQQTPGQGLQFLFEYFSETQRNKGNFPGRFSGRQFSNSRSEMNVSTLELGDSALYLCASSPSGSDTEAFFGQGTRLTVV.